Listed below are T cell receptor beta chains from one sample, sequenced in a study of cytomegalovirus exposure and HLA in healthy donors. This table comes from immunoSEQ multiplex PCR, and its TCRdb copy is limited to in-frame clones, with some not included. Found here are 95,000 to 150,000 clones, about 75% of them singletons; the top ten hold roughly 3%. Sequenced sample: PBMCs. These TCRs come from a woman aged 40 to 50 in good health and CMV-seropositive. Each CDR3 is given with its conserved first and last residue. D genes are given only for firm matches. Clone size is shown for a subset of rows, as once, few, many or a class of expanded clone.

CDR3 DNA: TGTGCCAGCAGCTTAGAAGTACTAGCGGAGGCCTACGAGCAGTACTTC
CDR3 protein: CASSLEVLAEAYEQYF
V gene: TRBV7-8
J gene: TRBJ2-7
clone size: NA
D gene: TRBD2
CDR3 length: 16

CDR3 DNA: TGTGCCAGTATCGACGGGAGCTCTGGAAACACCATATATTTT
CDR3 protein: CASIDGSSGNTIYF
V gene: TRBV19
J gene: TRBJ1-3
clone size: NA
D gene: NA
CDR3 length: 14

CDR3 DNA: TGTGCCAGCAGCCCCCTTCCTAGCGGGGGCCAAGAGACCCAGTACTTC
CDR3 protein: CASSPLPSGGQETQYF
V gene: TRBV7-3
J gene: TRBJ2-5
clone size: NA
D gene: TRBD2
CDR3 length: 16

CDR3 DNA: TGTGCCAGCTCACCTTCGGGGGGACAAGAGACCCAGTACTTC
CDR3 protein: CASSPSGGQETQYF
V gene: TRBV18
J gene: TRBJ2-5
clone size: NA
D gene: TRBD2
CDR3 length: 14

CDR3 DNA: TGTGCCAGCAGCTCCCAGGTAACCGGGGAGCTGTTTTTT
CDR3 protein: CASSSQVTGELFF
V gene: TRBV7-9
J gene: TRBJ2-2
clone size: NA
D gene: NA
CDR3 length: 13

CDR3 DNA: TGCAGCGGCTTCGAGACGCGGTACAATGAGCAGTTCTTC
CDR3 protein: CSGFETRYNEQFF
V gene: TRBV29-1
J gene: TRBJ2-1
clone size: NA
D gene: NA
CDR3 length: 13

CDR3 DNA: TGTGCCAGCTCACCGCGGAGGACAGGAGGTAATCAGCCCCAGCATTTT
CDR3 protein: CASSPRRTGGNQPQHF
V gene: TRBV18
J gene: TRBJ1-5
clone size: NA
D gene: TRBD1
CDR3 length: 16

CDR3 DNA: TGTGCCAGCAGCTTCCTACGCGGAATCCCTGAAGCTTTCTTT
CDR3 protein: CASSFLRGIPEAFF
V gene: TRBV7-9
J gene: TRBJ1-1
clone size: NA
D gene: NA
CDR3 length: 14

CDR3 DNA: TGTGCCAGCAGAGTACTAGCGGGAGGGCCCCAGACCCAGTACTTC
CDR3 protein: CASRVLAGGPQTQYF
V gene: TRBV27
J gene: TRBJ2-5
clone size: NA
D gene: TRBD2
CDR3 length: 15

CDR3 DNA: TGTGCCAGCAGCCAAAGGGGCGATGGCTACACCTTC
CDR3 protein: CASSQRGDGYTF
V gene: TRBV6-5
J gene: TRBJ1-2
clone size: NA
D gene: NA
CDR3 length: 12

CDR3 DNA: TGTGCCGGACAGGGGCGATCCTACGAGCAGTACTTC
CDR3 protein: CAGQGRSYEQYF
V gene: TRBV28
J gene: TRBJ2-7
clone size: NA
D gene: TRBD1
CDR3 length: 12

CDR3 DNA: TGTGCCTGGACAGGCAGTTCTACAGATACGCAGTATTTT
CDR3 protein: CAWTGSSTDTQYF
V gene: TRBV30
J gene: TRBJ2-3
clone size: NA
D gene: NA
CDR3 length: 13

CDR3 DNA: TGTGCCAGTAGTGTCGACAGGGGCCCTAATTCACCCCTCCACTTT
CDR3 protein: CASSVDRGPNSPLHF
V gene: TRBV19
J gene: TRBJ1-6
clone size: NA
D gene: TRBD1
CDR3 length: 15

CDR3 DNA: TGCGCCAGCAGCCGAACGCCCGGGTGGAGCACTGAAGCTTTCTTT
CDR3 protein: CASSRTPGWSTEAFF
V gene: TRBV4-3
J gene: TRBJ1-1
clone size: few
D gene: NA
CDR3 length: 15

CDR3 DNA: TGTGCCAGCAGCCAAGATAACGGCAGAGGGAATCAGCCCCAGCATTTT
CDR3 protein: CASSQDNGRGNQPQHF
V gene: TRBV4-2
J gene: TRBJ1-5
clone size: NA
D gene: NA
CDR3 length: 16

CDR3 DNA: TGTGCCAGCAGCCCCGGGACAGGAGTCTATGGCTACACCTTC
CDR3 protein: CASSPGTGVYGYTF
V gene: TRBV28
J gene: TRBJ1-2
clone size: NA
D gene: TRBD1
CDR3 length: 14

CDR3 DNA: TGCGCCAGCAGTCGGATAGCTAACGGGGAGCTGTTTTTT
CDR3 protein: CASSRIANGELFF
V gene: TRBV4-3
J gene: TRBJ2-2
clone size: once
D gene: NA
CDR3 length: 13

CDR3 DNA: TGTGCCAGCATCAAGACTAGCGGTGCCTACGAGCAGTACTTC
CDR3 protein: CASIKTSGAYEQYF
V gene: TRBV28
J gene: TRBJ2-7
clone size: NA
D gene: TRBD2
CDR3 length: 14

CDR3 DNA: TGCGCCAGCAGCCAAATAGCGACTGGCACAGATACGCAGTATTTT
CDR3 protein: CASSQIATGTDTQYF
V gene: TRBV4-3
J gene: TRBJ2-3
clone size: once
D gene: NA
CDR3 length: 15

CDR3 DNA: TGTGCCAGCAAGGCGGGAGGTTGGGGCGAATCCTACGAGCAGTACTTC
CDR3 protein: CASKAGGWGESYEQYF
V gene: TRBV6-6
J gene: TRBJ2-7
clone size: few
D gene: TRBD2
CDR3 length: 16

CDR3 DNA: TGTGCCAGCACCAATGCAGGGTTTGCCTACGAGCAGTACTTC
CDR3 protein: CASTNAGFAYEQYF
V gene: TRBV13
J gene: TRBJ2-7
clone size: NA
D gene: NA
CDR3 length: 14

CDR3 DNA: TGCGCCAGCAGCCAAGTCGGGACAGGGGAGGAGACCCAGTACTTC
CDR3 protein: CASSQVGTGEETQYF
V gene: TRBV4-3
J gene: TRBJ2-5
clone size: NA
D gene: TRBD1
CDR3 length: 15

CDR3 DNA: TGCAGCGTTGAATCAGGAACCCGCCAGCCCCAGCATTTT
CDR3 protein: CSVESGTRQPQHF
V gene: TRBV29-1
J gene: TRBJ1-5
clone size: NA
D gene: NA
CDR3 length: 13

CDR3 DNA: TGTGCCAGCAGCGTAACAGGGTCTGAAGCTTTCTTT
CDR3 protein: CASSVTGSEAFF
V gene: TRBV5-4
J gene: TRBJ1-1
clone size: NA
D gene: NA
CDR3 length: 12

CDR3 DNA: TGCGCCAGCAGCCAAGACGGCGGGCGCTACAATGAGCAGTTCTTC
CDR3 protein: CASSQDGGRYNEQFF
V gene: TRBV4-1
J gene: TRBJ2-1
clone size: few
D gene: NA
CDR3 length: 15

CDR3 DNA: TGTGCCAGCAGTCTGACAGGGATAGGGGGCTACGAGCAGTACTTC
CDR3 protein: CASSLTGIGGYEQYF
V gene: TRBV27
J gene: TRBJ2-7
clone size: NA
D gene: TRBD1
CDR3 length: 15

CDR3 DNA: TGTGCCAGCAGTCAGACCGACGGAGGTGGAAGAGAAGCTTTCTTT
CDR3 protein: CASSQTDGGGREAFF
V gene: TRBV6-6
J gene: TRBJ1-1
clone size: NA
D gene: NA
CDR3 length: 15

CDR3 DNA: TGCGCCAGCCGGATACAGGGTAACTCCTACAATGAGCAGTTCTTC
CDR3 protein: CASRIQGNSYNEQFF
V gene: TRBV5-1
J gene: TRBJ2-1
clone size: NA
D gene: NA
CDR3 length: 15

CDR3 DNA: TGTGCCAGCAGCTCGCAGGGCTCTGGAAACACCATATATTTT
CDR3 protein: CASSSQGSGNTIYF
V gene: TRBV7-9
J gene: TRBJ1-3
clone size: NA
D gene: NA
CDR3 length: 14

CDR3 DNA: TGTGCCAGCAGCGATGCCACTGGACAGGGGCTAGCCAAAAACATTCAGTACTTC
CDR3 protein: CASSDATGQGLAKNIQYF
V gene: TRBV27
J gene: TRBJ2-4
clone size: NA
D gene: TRBD1
CDR3 length: 18

CDR3 DNA: TGTGCCAGCATCCGGACAGAGTATAATTCACCCCTCCACTTT
CDR3 protein: CASIRTEYNSPLHF
V gene: TRBV6-6
J gene: TRBJ1-6
clone size: NA
D gene: NA
CDR3 length: 14

CDR3 DNA: TGCAGCGTCGGACAGGTGAACACTGAAGCTTTCTTT
CDR3 protein: CSVGQVNTEAFF
V gene: TRBV29-1
J gene: TRBJ1-1
clone size: NA
D gene: TRBD1
CDR3 length: 12

CDR3 DNA: TGTGCCAGTAGTATGACAGGGGAGCGAAAACTGTTTTTT
CDR3 protein: CASSMTGERKLFF
V gene: TRBV19
J gene: TRBJ1-4
clone size: NA
D gene: TRBD1
CDR3 length: 13

CDR3 DNA: TGTGCCAGCACCACACAGGGGACTAATTCACCCCTCCACTTT
CDR3 protein: CASTTQGTNSPLHF
V gene: TRBV6-1
J gene: TRBJ1-6
clone size: NA
D gene: TRBD1
CDR3 length: 14

CDR3 DNA: TGTGCCAGCAGACTGACAGCAGGTTATAATTCACCCCTCCACTTT
CDR3 protein: CASRLTAGYNSPLHF
V gene: TRBV6-5
J gene: TRBJ1-6
clone size: NA
D gene: NA
CDR3 length: 15

CDR3 DNA: TGTGCCAGCAGCTTCGGGATCCAAGAGACCCAGTACTTC
CDR3 protein: CASSFGIQETQYF
V gene: TRBV11-1
J gene: TRBJ2-5
clone size: NA
D gene: NA
CDR3 length: 13

CDR3 DNA: TGTGCCACCAGCCTCAGGGGACAGAGGGATCAGCCCCAGCATTTT
CDR3 protein: CATSLRGQRDQPQHF
V gene: TRBV15
J gene: TRBJ1-5
clone size: NA
D gene: TRBD1
CDR3 length: 15